This is a list of T cell receptor beta chains from one sample in a study of T-cell reconstitution after alpha-beta-depleted transplantation in children. Each CDR3 protein is one row after TCRdb ran MiXCR on the PCR reads. The sample shows over 150,000 distinct CDR3 sequences, approximately 6% of them seen only once. This specimen consisted of PBMCs, obtained before TCRalphabeta/CD19-depleted stem cell transplant. The receptors shown here come from a girl in the first two years of life with combined immunodeficiency, due to receive a stem cell transplant. The CDR3 runs from the conserved cysteine through the conserved F or W. The order of the fields is clone size, D gene, V gene, J gene, CDR3 protein, CDR3 DNA. A D gene is named only where the DNA matches it firmly. Size is stated for part of the rows, as once, few or many counts, or as a class when the clone is expanded.

many	TRBD2	TRBV20-1	TRBJ2-1	CSAPGLAAYNEQFF	TGCAGTGCCCCTGGACTAGCGGCCTACAATGAGCAGTTCTTC
many	-	TRBV12-3/TRBV12-4	TRBJ2-1	CASSLYRLSYNEQFF	TGTGCCAGCAGTTTATATCGTTTATCCTACAATGAGCAGTTCTTC
few	-	TRBV3-1	TRBJ2-4	CASSQDLNIQYF	TGTGCCAGCAGCCAAGATTTGAACATTCAGTACTTC
many	-	TRBV4-1	TRBJ2-2	CASSQVIAGELFF	TGCGCCAGCAGCCAAGTTATCGCCGGGGAGCTGTTTTTT
many	TRBD2	TRBV12-3/TRBV12-4	TRBJ2-1	CASSTGLAEYNEQFF	TGTGCCAGCAGCACGGGACTAGCGGAATACAATGAGCAGTTCTTC
many	TRBD2	TRBV12-3/TRBV12-4	TRBJ2-3	CASSFILAFQDGTDTQYF	TGTGCCAGCAGTTTCATACTAGCGTTCCAGGATGGCACAGATACGCAGTATTTT
once	-	TRBV2	TRBJ2-7	CASYVTDTYEQYF	TGTGCCAGCTACGTTACAGACACCTACGAGCAGTACTTC
many	-	TRBV7-2	TRBJ2-3	CASSLGTSDTQYF	TGTGCCAGCAGCTTAGGGACTTCAGATACGCAGTATTTT
many	-	TRBV29-1	TRBJ2-1	CSVEEGASDHEQFF	TGCAGCGTTGAAGAAGGGGCTAGCGATCATGAGCAGTTCTTC
many	TRBD2	TRBV7-2	TRBJ2-1	CASSLEAGGPFEQFF	TGTGCCAGCAGCTTAGAGGCGGGAGGGCCATTCGAGCAGTTCTTC
many	-	TRBV24-1	TRBJ2-5	CATSVGETQYF	TGTGCCACCAGTGTAGGAGAGACCCAGTACTTC
many	-	TRBV29-1	TRBJ2-2	CSGARENTGELFF	TGCAGCGGGGCCCGGGAGAACACCGGGGAGCTGTTTTTT
many	-	TRBV25-1	TRBJ2-7	CASSAGSTYEQYF	TGTGCCAGCAGTGCGGGCAGTACCTACGAGCAGTACTTC
few	-	TRBV20-1	TRBJ2-7	CSATREEQYF	TGCAGTGCTACCCGGGAGGAGCAGTACTTC
many	-	TRBV7-9	TRBJ2-1	CASSQDLGYNEQFF	TGTGCCAGCAGCCAAGATCTAGGATACAATGAGCAGTTCTTC
many	-	TRBV12-3/TRBV12-4	TRBJ2-3	CASSFIILLDTQYF	TGTGCCAGCAGTTTTATTATACTGCTAGATACGCAGTATTTT
many	-	TRBV20-1	TRBJ2-7	CSAHNRDSTYEQYF	TGCAGTGCTCATAACCGGGACTCCACCTACGAGCAGTACTTC
many	-	TRBV7-9	TRBJ2-1	CASSPGALSSYNEQFF	TGTGCCAGCAGCCCAGGGGCGTTGAGCTCCTACAATGAGCAGTTCTTC
many	-	TRBV7-3	TRBJ2-1	CASSDTAYLYNEQFF	TGTGCCAGCAGCGATACCGCCTACTTATACAATGAGCAGTTCTTC
many	-	TRBV7-2	TRBJ2-7	CASSLVVLAYEQYF	TGTGCCAGCAGCTTAGTAGTGCTAGCCTACGAGCAGTACTTC
many	-	TRBV29-1	TRBJ2-3	CSVEDYPDTQYF	TGCAGCGTTGAAGATTACCCGGATACGCAGTATTTT
many	TRBD1	TRBV24-1	TRBJ2-2	CATSRTGEPPNTGELFF	TGTGCCACCAGCCGGACAGGGGAGCCCCCGAACACCGGGGAGCTGTTTTTT
few	TRBD2	TRBV7-7	TRBJ2-7	CASSLGGKGHEQYF	TGTGCCAGCTCCCTCGGGGGGAAGGGGCACGAGCAGTACTTC
many	-	TRBV6-5	TRBJ2-7	CASSYAPGPGEYEQYF	TGTGCCAGCAGTTACGCGCCCGGCCCTGGAGAGTACGAGCAGTACTTC
-	-	TRBV7-9	TRBJ1-2	CASSPRDTYNYGYTF	TGTGCCAGCAGCCCCCGGGACACCTATAACTATGGCTACACCTTC
-	-	TRBV7-9	TRBJ1-5	CASAMKGQPQHF	TGTGCCAGCGCAATGAAGGGACAGCCCCAGCATTTT
many	-	TRBV4-2	TRBJ2-7	CASSPIRPGIILPGAYEQYF	TGTGCCAGCAGCCCTATCCGACCGGGTATCATTCTTCCCGGGGCCTACGAGCAGTACTTC
many	-	TRBV29-1	TRBJ2-1	CSVEAPGLGNEQFF	TGCAGCGTTGAAGCCCCGGGCCTAGGGAATGAGCAGTTCTTC
many	TRBD1	TRBV20-1	TRBJ2-5	CSAPEGQGYQETQYF	TGCAGTGCTCCCGAGGGACAGGGGTACCAAGAGACCCAGTACTTC
many	-	TRBV7-8	TRBJ1-6	CASSLGRLRNSPLHF	TGTGCCAGCAGCTTAGGCAGACTCCGTAATTCACCCCTCCACTTT
many	-	TRBV18	TRBJ2-1	CASSPGHEQFF	TGTGCCAGCTCACCAGGCCATGAGCAGTTCTTC
many	-	TRBV5-1	TRBJ2-1	CASSHRDTEVNEQFF	TGCGCCAGCAGCCACAGGGACACTGAGGTGAATGAGCAGTTCTTC
many	-	TRBV11-3	TRBJ2-1	CASSLERANEQFF	TGTGCCAGCAGCTTAGAAAGGGCCAATGAGCAGTTCTTC
many	TRBD1	TRBV4-3	TRBJ2-1	CASSQEEDRGYNEQFF	TGCGCCAGCAGCCAAGAAGAGGACAGGGGTTACAATGAGCAGTTCTTC
many	-	TRBV6-6	TRBJ1-5	CASSRTLYQPQHF	TGTGCCAGCAGTCGGACACTCTATCAGCCCCAGCATTTT
few	-	TRBV4-1	TRBJ1-5	CASSQGTFSNQPQHF	TGCGCCAGCAGCCAAGGGACGTTTAGCAATCAGCCCCAGCATTTT
many	TRBD2	TRBV20-1	TRBJ2-1	CSAQTTSGRVYNEQFF	TGCAGTGCCCAAACAACTAGCGGGAGAGTCTACAATGAGCAGTTCTTC
many	-	TRBV4-1	TRBJ2-7	CASRGAGSSYEQYF	TGCGCCAGCAGAGGGGCAGGGTCCTCCTACGAGCAGTACTTC
many	-	TRBV12-3/TRBV12-4	TRBJ1-3	CASINGNTIYF	TGTGCCAGCATTAATGGAAACACCATATATTTT
many	-	TRBV29-1	TRBJ2-1	CSVDPGQYNEQFF	TGCAGCGTTGACCCGGGGCAGTACAATGAGCAGTTCTTC
-	TRBD1	TRBV10-3	TRBJ1-1	CAISGGTGGPGTIEAFF	TGTGCCATCAGTGGAGGGACAGGGGGCCCTGGAACTATTGAAGCTTTCTTT
many	-	TRBV11-3	TRBJ2-7	CAVSPAGNYEQYF	TGTGCCGTCAGTCCCGCAGGGAATTACGAGCAGTACTTC
many	-	TRBV4-1	TRBJ2-3	CASSHPPKDPLGDTQYF	TGCGCCAGCAGCCACCCCCCCAAGGACCCCCTCGGCGATACGCAGTATTTT
many	TRBD1	TRBV12-3/TRBV12-4	TRBJ1-4	CASSWRTGEEKLFF	TGTGCCAGCAGCTGGCGGACAGGGGAGGAAAAACTGTTTTTT
many	-	TRBV9	TRBJ2-6	CASSLGSGANVLTF	TGTGCCAGCAGCCTCGGCTCTGGGGCCAACGTCCTGACTTTC
many	-	TRBV12-5	TRBJ2-7	CASGLDDYEQYF	TGTGCTAGTGGTTTGGATGACTACGAGCAGTACTTC
many	TRBD2	TRBV7-9	TRBJ2-3	CASCRLAGGTDTQYF	TGTGCCAGCTGCCGACTAGCGGGGGGGACAGATACGCAGTATTTT
many	-	TRBV4-3	TRBJ1-6	CASSQEQDSGSPLHF	TGCGCCAGCAGCCAAGAGCAGGACTCAGGTTCACCCCTCCACTTT
many	-	TRBV24-1	TRBJ2-2	CATSDKADITFTGELFF	TGTGCCACCAGTGATAAGGCTGACATAACTTTCACCGGGGAGCTGTTTTTT
many	-	TRBV18	TRBJ2-3	CASSPPLADSDTQYF	TGTGCCAGCTCACCACCGCTAGCCGACTCAGATACGCAGTATTTT
-	-	TRBV12-3/TRBV12-4	TRBJ2-7	CASSLVPRSYEQYF	TGTGCCAGCAGTTTAGTGCCCAGGAGCTACGAGCAGTACTTC
few	TRBD1	TRBV5-1	TRBJ2-7	CASSVHRGPYEQYF	TGCGCCAGCAGCGTCCACAGGGGGCCCTACGAGCAGTACTTC
many	-	TRBV2	TRBJ2-7	CASNYDHTYEQYF	TGTGCCAGCAACTATGATCACACCTACGAGCAGTACTTC
many	-	TRBV24-1	TRBJ2-1	CATSSHSYNEQFF	TGTGCCACCAGTTCACACTCCTACAATGAGCAGTTCTTC
many	-	TRBV29-1	TRBJ2-6	CSVEDWDTAYSGANVLTF	TGCAGCGTTGAAGACTGGGACACCGCGTACTCTGGGGCCAACGTCCTGACTTTC
many	TRBD2	TRBV7-2	TRBJ2-3	CASSARLAGLNTQYF	TGTGCCAGCAGCGCCAGACTAGCGGGGTTAAATACGCAGTATTTT
many	-	TRBV4-1	TRBJ2-1	CASSQEHTLSLGGLNQFF	TGCGCCAGCAGCCAAGAACACACGCTCTCCCTAGGGGGGCTCAACCAGTTCTTC